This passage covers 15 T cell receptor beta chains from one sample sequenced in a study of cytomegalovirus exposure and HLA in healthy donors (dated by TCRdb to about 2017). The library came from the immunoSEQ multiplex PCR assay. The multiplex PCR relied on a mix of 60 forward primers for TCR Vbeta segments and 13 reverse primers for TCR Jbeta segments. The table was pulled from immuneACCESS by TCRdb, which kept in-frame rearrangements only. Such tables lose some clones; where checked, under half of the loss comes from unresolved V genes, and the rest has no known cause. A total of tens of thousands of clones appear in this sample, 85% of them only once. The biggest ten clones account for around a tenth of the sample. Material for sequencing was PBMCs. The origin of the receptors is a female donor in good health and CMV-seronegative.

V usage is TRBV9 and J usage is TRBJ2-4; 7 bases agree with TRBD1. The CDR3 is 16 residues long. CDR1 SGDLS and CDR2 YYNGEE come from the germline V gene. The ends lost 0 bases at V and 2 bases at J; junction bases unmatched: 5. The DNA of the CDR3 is TGTGCCAGCAGCGTAGGACAGGGCCTAACCAAAAACATTCAGTACTTC. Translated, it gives CASSVGQGLTKNIQYF.

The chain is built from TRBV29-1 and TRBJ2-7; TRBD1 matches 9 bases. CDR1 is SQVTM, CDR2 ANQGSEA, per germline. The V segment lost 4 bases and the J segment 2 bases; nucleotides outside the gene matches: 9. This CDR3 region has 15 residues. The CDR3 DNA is TGCAGCGTTGGGACCATGACAGGGGGTCCCTACGAGCAGTACTTC. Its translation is CSVGTMTGGPYEQYF.

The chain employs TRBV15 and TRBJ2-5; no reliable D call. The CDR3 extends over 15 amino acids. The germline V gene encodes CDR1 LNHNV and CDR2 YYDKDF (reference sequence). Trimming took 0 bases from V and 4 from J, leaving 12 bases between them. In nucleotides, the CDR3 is TGTGCCACCAGCAGAGATGAACCGGGTTTAGAGACCCAGTACTTC. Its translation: CATSRDEPGLETQYF.

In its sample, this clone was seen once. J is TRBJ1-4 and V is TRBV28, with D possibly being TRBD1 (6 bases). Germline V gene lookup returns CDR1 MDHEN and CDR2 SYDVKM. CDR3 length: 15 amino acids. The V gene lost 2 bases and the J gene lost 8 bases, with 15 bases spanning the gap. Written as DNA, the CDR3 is TGTGCCAGCAGTTTAGGGGGAGCTAGGGGGGAAAAACTGTTTTTT. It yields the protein CASSLGGARGEKLFF.

The CDR3 DNA sequence: TGTGCCAGCAGCCTCGACATCCGGGGCACTGAAGCTTTCTTT. Translation gives CASSLDIRGTEAFF. The genes are TRBV27 and TRBJ1-1; D not resolved. The germline V gene has CDR1 MNHEY and CDR2 SMNVEV (reference sequence). This CDR3 has 14 residues. Trimming took 6 bases from V and 4 from J, leaving 15 bases between them.

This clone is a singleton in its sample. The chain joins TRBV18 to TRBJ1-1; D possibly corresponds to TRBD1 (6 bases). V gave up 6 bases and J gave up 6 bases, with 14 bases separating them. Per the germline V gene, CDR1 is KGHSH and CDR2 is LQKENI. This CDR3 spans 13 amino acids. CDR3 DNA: TGTGCCAGCTCTTCCGATGGGGGCGCTGAAGCTTTCTTT. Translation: CASSSDGGAEAFF.

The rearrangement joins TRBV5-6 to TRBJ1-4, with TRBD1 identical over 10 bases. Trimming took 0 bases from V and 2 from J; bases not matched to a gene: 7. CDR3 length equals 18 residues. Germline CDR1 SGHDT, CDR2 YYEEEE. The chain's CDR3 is CASSLGPGQGRTNEKLFF. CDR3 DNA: TGTGCCAGCAGCTTGGGGCCGGGACAGGGGAGGACTAATGAAAAACTGTTTTTT.

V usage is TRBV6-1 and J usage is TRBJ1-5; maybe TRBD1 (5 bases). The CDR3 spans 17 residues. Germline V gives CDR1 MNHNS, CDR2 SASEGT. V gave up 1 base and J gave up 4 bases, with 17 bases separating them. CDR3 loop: CASSEGKGRSRNQPQHF. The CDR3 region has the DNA TGTGCCAGCAGTGAAGGGAAGGGGCGTAGTAGGAATCAGCCCCAGCATTTT.

The CDR3 protein is CASSYGGNYGYTF. The CDR3 nucleotides read TGTGCCAGCAGTTACGGGGGGAACTATGGCTACACCTTC. This sequence joins TRBV6-6 and TRBJ1-2; a possible D gene is TRBD1 (5 bases). Deletions cut 2 bases from V and 2 bases from J, with 6 bases between. This CDR3 has 13 amino acids. Germline assignment: CDR1 MNHNY and CDR2 SVGAGI (reference sequence).

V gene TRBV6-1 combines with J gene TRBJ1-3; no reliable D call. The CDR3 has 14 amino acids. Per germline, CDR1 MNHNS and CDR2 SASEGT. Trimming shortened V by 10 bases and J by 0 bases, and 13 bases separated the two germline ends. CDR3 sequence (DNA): TGTGCCACCTTGGAGGACCGCTCTGGAAACACCATATATTTT. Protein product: CATLEDRSGNTIYF.

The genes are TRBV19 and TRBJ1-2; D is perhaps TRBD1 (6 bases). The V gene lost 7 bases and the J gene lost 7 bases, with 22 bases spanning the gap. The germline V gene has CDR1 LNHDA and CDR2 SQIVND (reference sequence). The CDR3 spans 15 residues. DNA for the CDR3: TGTGCCAGTAACCTAGACAGGAAGGCCCAGGCTGGCTACACCTTC. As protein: CASNLDRKAQAGYTF.

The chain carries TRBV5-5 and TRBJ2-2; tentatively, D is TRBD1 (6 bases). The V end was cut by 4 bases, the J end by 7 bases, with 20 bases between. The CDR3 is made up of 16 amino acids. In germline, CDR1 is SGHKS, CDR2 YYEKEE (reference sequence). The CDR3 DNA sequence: TGTGCCAGCAGCCCAAACAGGGACCGGACATTCGGGGAGCTGTTTTTT. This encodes CASSPNRDRTFGELFF.

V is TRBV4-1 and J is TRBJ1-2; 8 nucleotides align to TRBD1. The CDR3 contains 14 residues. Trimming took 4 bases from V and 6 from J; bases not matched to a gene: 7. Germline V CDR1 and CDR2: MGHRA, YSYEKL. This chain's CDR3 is CASSLNRGGNGYTF. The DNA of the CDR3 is TGCGCCAGCAGCCTCAACAGGGGGGGGAATGGCTACACCTTC.

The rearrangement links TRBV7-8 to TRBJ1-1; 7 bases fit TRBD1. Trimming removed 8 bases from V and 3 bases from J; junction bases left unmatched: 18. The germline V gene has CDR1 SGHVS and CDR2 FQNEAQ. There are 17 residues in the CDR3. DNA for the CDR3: TGTGCCAGCTCTCCACCTAATTCACGCACAGGGGACACTGAAGCTTTCTTT. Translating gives CASSPPNSRTGDTEAFF. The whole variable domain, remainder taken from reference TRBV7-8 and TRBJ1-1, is GAGVSQSPRYKVAKRGQDVALRCDPISGHVSLFWYQQALGQGPEFLTYFQNEAQLDKSGLPSDRFFAERPEGSVSTLKIQRTQQEDSAVYLCASSPPNSRTGDTEAFFGQGTRLTVV.

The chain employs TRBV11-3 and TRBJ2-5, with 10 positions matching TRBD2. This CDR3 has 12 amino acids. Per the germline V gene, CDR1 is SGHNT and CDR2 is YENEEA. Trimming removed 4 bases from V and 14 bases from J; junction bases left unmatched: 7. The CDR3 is CASSSGTSEIYF. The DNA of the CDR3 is TGTGCCAGCAGCTCGGGGACTAGCGAGATCTACTTC.